Below, 28 T cell receptor beta chains from the same sample are listed, as sequenced in a study of blood T cell repertoires in COVID-19. The data were produced by immunoSEQ multiplex PCR, yet TCRdb's version contains in-frame clones alone and is incomplete. The data contain some 330,000 clones, 80% to 85% of them singletons. The sample was PBMCs or T cells enriched from blood (not recorded which). The receptors originated from a woman in her 50s who had recovered from COVID-19.

This chain links TRBV3-1 (or the pseudogene TRBV3-2) with TRBJ1-5; D gene uncertain. Germline V gene sequence: CDR1 LGHDT, CDR2 YNNKEL (reference sequence). The CDR3 contains 15 residues. The V gene lost 5 bases and the J gene lost 0 bases, with 11 bases spanning the gap. CDR3 amino acids: CASSKGRSSNQPQHF. DNA of the CDR3: TGTGCCAGCAGCAAAGGACGGAGTAGCAATCAGCCCCAGCATTTT.

V is TRBV5-1 and J is TRBJ1-4; TRBD1 agrees at 7 bases. The CDR3 totals 14 residues. In germline, CDR1 is SGHRS, CDR2 YFSETQ. J gave up 4 bases and V 4 bases, and 4 bases lay outside the gene matches. The CDR3 loop reads CASSRDSSNEKLFF. The DNA for the CDR3 is TGCGCCAGCAGCCGGGACAGCAGTAATGAAAAACTGTTTTTT. The entire variable domain, with the rest obtained from reference TRBV5-1 and TRBJ1-4, is as follows: KAGVTQTPRYLIKTRGQQVTLSCSPISGHRSVSWYQQTPGQGLQFLFEYFSETQRNKGNFPGRFSGRQFSNSRSEMNVSTLELGDSALYLCASSRDSSNEKLFFGSGTQLSVL.

The J gene is TRBJ1-5, the V gene TRBV27; D not certain. Germline V gene sequence: CDR1 MNHEY, CDR2 SMNVEV (reference sequence). The CDR3 runs 18 residues. Trimming took 3 bases from V and 3 from J, leaving 21 bases between them. In DNA, the CDR3 is TGTGCCAGCAGTTTTGTCGGAACTAGTGGCGGGCTCAATCAGCCCCAGCATTTT. Its protein product is CASSFVGTSGGLNQPQHF.

The table lists this clone with a count of one. The chain employs TRBV3-1 (or the pseudogene TRBV3-2) and TRBJ2-3, with a tentative D call TRBD2 (6 bases). The CDR3 covers 13 residues. Germline V gives CDR1 LGHDT, CDR2 YNNKEL (reference sequence). With 1 base removed from V and 10 bases from J, the gap between germline ends came to 12 bases. CDR3 coding DNA: TGTGCCAGCAGCCAAGCGGAGGGTCTACCGCAGTATTTT. Amino acid sequence: CASSQAEGLPQYF.

The CDR3 loop reads CASSVVNGELFF. CDR3 sequence (DNA): TGTGCCAGCAGCGTAGTCAACGGGGAGCTGTTTTTT. The chain is built from TRBV9 and TRBJ2-2, with no clear D. The CDR3 runs 12 residues. Germline V gene data show CDR1 as SGDLS and CDR2 as YYNGEE. Trimming removed 0 bases from V and 7 bases from J, with 4 bases in between.

The chain uses TRBV11-2 and TRBJ2-7; 8 positions agree with TRBD1. This CDR3 is built from 13 residues. CDR1 is SGHAT, CDR2 FQNNGV, per germline. J lost 3 bases, V lost 3 bases, and 1 base had no gene match. CDR3 amino acids: CASSLGTGYEQYF. In DNA, the CDR3 is TGTGCCAGCAGCTTGGGGACAGGCTACGAGCAGTACTTC.

This clone was seen more than once but under ten times. The rearrangement joins TRBV5-1 to TRBJ1-2; D not resolved. V lost 4 bases to trimming and J lost 2 bases, with 12 bases between them. The length of the CDR3 is 14 residues. Germline lookup yields CDR1 SGHRS and CDR2 YFSETQ. The CDR3 DNA sequence: TGCGCCAGCAGCGACCAAGGAGGCAACTATGGCTACACCTTC. As protein: CASSDQGGNYGYTF.

The sample holds a few counts of this clone. This sequence joins TRBV30 and TRBJ1-1, with 10 bases that match TRBD1. CDR3 length: 15 amino acids. The germline gives CDR1 GTSNPN, CDR2 SVGIG (reference sequence). J was trimmed by 8 bases and V by 1 base; bases with no gene match: 10. CDR3 protein: CAWSEVRGQGYEAFF. CDR3 DNA sequence: TGTGCCTGGAGTGAAGTTAGGGGACAGGGGTACGAAGCTTTCTTT.

The chain employs TRBV5-6 and TRBJ2-2; D is unclear. Trimming stripped 1 base from V and 1 base from J, with 2 bases between. This CDR3 region has 13 residues. CDR1 and CDR2 (germline): SGHDT, YYEEEE. CDR3 sequence (DNA): TGTGCCAGCAGCTTGCGGAACACCGGGGAGCTGTTTTTT. It yields the protein CASSLRNTGELFF.

This chain joins TRBV25-1 and TRBJ2-3; 7 bases map to TRBD2. The CDR3 length is 15 residues. Germline CDR1 is MGHDK and CDR2 is SYGVNS. V shed 2 bases and J 2 bases; nucleotides not matched to a gene: 4. CDR3 region: CASSEGREYTDTQYF. The CDR3 DNA sequence: TGTGCCAGCAGTGAAGGGCGGGAGTACACAGATACGCAGTATTTT.

This clone showed up just a few times. V usage is TRBV30 and J usage is TRBJ1-3; 11 bases match TRBD1. The CDR3 totals 16 residues. Germline assignment: CDR1 GTSNPN and CDR2 SVGIG (reference sequence). Trimming at V came to 6 bases and at J to 4 bases, leaving 11 bases not matched to a gene. The CDR3 region has the DNA TGTGCCTGCCGTTGGACAGGGGGCGCGAAGGGAAACACCATATATTTT. Its translation: CACRWTGGAKGNTIYF.

This clone was picked up one time. The J gene is TRBJ1-2, the V gene TRBV6-5; a possible D gene is TRBD1 (5 bases). Trimming cost V 5 bases and J 6 bases, with 13 bases left between them. The CDR3 is made up of 13 amino acids. The germline V gene has CDR1 MNHEY and CDR2 SVGAGI. The CDR3 here is CASSPGPGDGYTF. The DNA of the CDR3 is TGTGCCAGCAGTCCTGGCCCGGGGGATGGCTACACCTTC.

The CDR3 DNA reads as TGCGCCAGCAGCTTGGGGCCACAGAACACTGAAGCTTTCTTT. Protein sequence: CASSLGPQNTEAFF. The rearrangement joins TRBV5-1 to TRBJ1-1; D is unclear. Trimming cost V 0 bases and J 1 base, with 7 bases left between them. CDR1 SGHRS and CDR2 YFSETQ come from the germline V gene. The CDR3 has 14 amino acids.

This sequence joins TRBV5-1 and TRBJ2-1; D is ambiguous. Germline V gene data show CDR1 as SGHRS and CDR2 as YFSETQ. The CDR3 runs 16 residues. Trimming removed 0 bases from V and 2 bases from J, with 12 bases in between. CDR3 DNA: TGCGCCAGCAGCTTGGCCTCAGTATCGACCTACAATGAGCAGTTCTTC. Translation gives CASSLASVSTYNEQFF.

The chain links TRBV5-1 to TRBJ2-7; D perhaps matches TRBD1 (6 bases). Per germline, CDR1 SGHRS and CDR2 YFSETQ. The CDR3 runs 13 residues. V lost 4 bases and J lost 5, with 13 bases in between. CDR3 loop: CASSQLDRDEQYF. CDR3 in DNA: TGCGCCAGCAGCCAGTTGGACAGAGACGAGCAGTACTTC.

The table lists this clone with a count of one. The chain combines TRBV11-2 with TRBJ2-1, with TRBD2 identical over 9 bases. The germline V gene encodes CDR1 SGHAT and CDR2 FQNNGV. Unmatched junction bases numbered 7, after V lost 1 base and J lost 6 bases. CDR3 length: 16 residues. CDR3: CASSLAPLAGINEQFF. The CDR3 DNA sequence: TGTGCCAGCAGCTTAGCCCCCCTAGCGGGGATCAATGAGCAGTTCTTC.

In its sample, this clone was seen once. The genes are TRBV5-1 and TRBJ2-7; no definite D call. V was shortened by 2 bases and J by 3 bases, with 12 bases between the two germline ends. CDR1 is SGHRS, CDR2 YFSETQ, per germline. The CDR3 is 14 amino acids. CDR3 amino acids: CASSLQDGDYEQYF. In DNA, the CDR3 is TGCGCCAGCAGCTTACAAGATGGAGACTACGAGCAGTACTTC. The variable domain in full, with the rest retrieved from reference TRBV5-1 and TRBJ2-7, is KAGVTQTPRYLIKTRGQQVTLSCSPISGHRSVSWYQQTPGQGLQFLFEYFSETQRNKGNFPGRFSGRQFSNSRSEMNVSTLELGDSALYLCASSLQDGDYEQYFGPGTRLTVT.

This chain links TRBV28 with TRBJ2-3; 7 nucleotides agree with TRBD1. The CDR3 has 13 residues. V was clipped by 6 bases and J by 4 bases; unmatched bases: 4. Germline lookup yields CDR1 MDHEN and CDR2 SYDVKM. The CDR3 reads CASRTTGPDTQYF. DNA for the CDR3: TGTGCCAGCAGGACGACAGGGCCAGATACGCAGTATTTT.

The V gene is TRBV9, the J gene TRBJ2-1; D is perhaps TRBD1 (7 bases). This CDR3 is built from 16 residues. Trimming pared 3 bases from V and 5 bases from J, leaving 18 bases between. Germline CDR1 SGDLS, CDR2 YYNGEE. The CDR3 DNA reads TGTGCCAGCAGCGGATCGGGGGACAGTCTGAACAATGAGCAGTTCTTC. Protein: CASSGSGDSLNNEQFF.

A few counts support this clone. The rearrangement uses TRBV10-3 and TRBJ2-7; tentative D call: TRBD2 (6 bases). This CDR3 is built from 14 residues. CDR1 ENHRY and CDR2 SYGVKD come from the germline V gene. V dropped 2 bases and J dropped 5 bases, with 13 bases sitting between them. CDR3 DNA sequence: TGTGCCATCAGTGAGACGCGGGGCCCCGACGAGCAGTACTTC. This encodes CAISETRGPDEQYF.

The chain recombines TRBV3-1 (or the pseudogene TRBV3-2) with TRBJ2-7; a weak D match, TRBD1 (5 bases). The CDR3 extends over 15 amino acids. The germline gives CDR1 LGHDT, CDR2 YNNKEL (reference sequence). V gave up 0 bases and J gave up 1 base, with 10 bases separating them. The CDR3 region is CASSQDPYRSYEQYF. As DNA, the CDR3 is TGTGCCAGCAGCCAAGACCCGTACAGGTCCTACGAGCAGTACTTC.

This chain links TRBV2 with TRBJ2-1; D is unclear. This CDR3 region has 15 residues. The V end lost 8 bases, the J end lost 0 bases, and 14 bases lay between the germline ends. The germline V gene encodes CDR1 SNHLY and CDR2 FYNNEI. CDR3 residues: CASVSSSSSYNEQFF. DNA for the CDR3: TGTGCCAGCGTCAGTAGCTCTAGCTCCTACAATGAGCAGTTCTTC. The full variable domain, rest sourced from reference TRBV2 and TRBJ2-1, is EPEVTQTPSHQVTQMGQEVILRCVPISNHLYFYWYRQILGQKVEFLVSFYNNEISEKSEIFDDQFSVERPDGSNFTLKIRSTKLEDSAMYFCASVSSSSSYNEQFFGPGTRLTVL.

The genes are TRBV7-9 and TRBJ1-1; 7 positions agree with TRBD1. The V gene end was trimmed by 5 bases and the J gene end by 4 bases; junction bases not matched to a gene: 10. This CDR3 has 15 amino acids. Germline V gives CDR1 SEHNR, CDR2 FQNEAQ (reference sequence). CDR3 residues: CASSPGGSRGTEAFF. CDR3 DNA sequence: TGTGCCAGCAGCCCAGGGGGTTCGAGGGGCACTGAAGCTTTCTTT.

The gene calls are TRBV13 and TRBJ2-1; TRBD2 aligns across 10 bases. Per the germline V gene, CDR1 is PRHDT and CDR2 is FYEKMQ (reference sequence). The ends lost 5 bases at V and 4 bases at J; junction bases unmatched: 8. CDR3 length: 16 amino acids. The CDR3 here is CASSRPGTSVYNEQFF. CDR3 DNA sequence: TGTGCCAGCAGCCGACCGGGGACTAGCGTTTACAATGAGCAGTTCTTC.

In its sample, this clone was seen a few times. V is TRBV30 and J is TRBJ1-3; D is ambiguous. Germline assignment: CDR1 GTSNPN and CDR2 SVGIG (reference sequence). Trimming left V 5 bases short and J 3 bases short, with 8 bases between. The CDR3 totals 12 residues. Here the CDR3 DNA reads TGTGCCTGGGGCCCGGGTGGAAACACCATATATTTT. It codes for CAWGPGGNTIYF.

The rearrangement links TRBV6-6 to TRBJ1-2; 10 bases line up with TRBD1. J lost 7 bases, V lost 4 bases, and 9 bases had no gene match. This CDR3 is built from 15 residues. Germline V gene lookup returns CDR1 MNHNY and CDR2 SVGAGI (reference sequence). Written as DNA, the CDR3 is TGTGCCAGCAGTTTAGCCGACAGGGGGCTGTTTGGCTACACCTTC. This sequence encodes CASSLADRGLFGYTF.

This clone occurred a few times. This CDR3 reads CASSLAHSTGKNTEAFF. DNA of the CDR3: TGTGCCAGCAGCTTAGCACACTCTACAGGGAAGAACACTGAAGCTTTCTTT. This chain links TRBV7-2 with TRBJ1-1, with D perhaps TRBD1 (6 bases). CDR1 and CDR2 from the germline V gene are SGHTA and FQGNSA. There are 17 residues in the CDR3. V was trimmed by 0 bases and J by 1 base, leaving 15 bases between them.

CDR3 loop: CSVVIAGETQYF. CDR3 nucleotides: TGCAGCGTTGTTATAGCGGGAGAGACCCAGTACTTC. V is TRBV29-1 and J is TRBJ2-5; TRBD2 aligns across 7 bases. The V segment lost 4 bases and the J segment 4 bases; nucleotides outside the gene matches: 3. The CDR3 extends over 12 amino acids. Looked up from germline, CDR1 is SQVTM and CDR2 is ANQGSEA.